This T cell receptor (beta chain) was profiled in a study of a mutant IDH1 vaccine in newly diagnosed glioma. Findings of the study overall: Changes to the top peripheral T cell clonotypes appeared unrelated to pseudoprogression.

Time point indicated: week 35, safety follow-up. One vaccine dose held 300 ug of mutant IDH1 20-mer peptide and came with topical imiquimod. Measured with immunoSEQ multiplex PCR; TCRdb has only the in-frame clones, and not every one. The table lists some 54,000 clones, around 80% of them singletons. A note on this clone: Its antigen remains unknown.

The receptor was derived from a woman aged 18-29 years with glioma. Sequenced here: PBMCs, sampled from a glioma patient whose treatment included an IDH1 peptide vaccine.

The CDR3 spells CASSLDGGSNQPQHF. CDR3 nucleotide sequence: TGCGCCAGCAGCTTGGATGGGGGAAGCAATCAGCCCCAGCATTTT. The genes are TRBV5-1 and TRBJ1-5; the D gene is possibly TRBD1 (5 bases). Trimming removed 0 bases from V and 1 base from J, with 8 bases in between. Germline CDR1 and CDR2: SGHRS and YFSETQ. The CDR3 has 15 amino acids. The complete variable domain, with remaining parts taken from reference TRBV5-1 and TRBJ1-5, reads KAGVTQTPRYLIKTRGQQVTLSCSPISGHRSVSWYQQTPGQGLQFLFEYFSETQRNKGNFPGRFSGRQFSNSRSEMNVSTLELGDSALYLCASSLDGGSNQPQHFGDGTRLSIL.